This T cell receptor (beta chain) was sequenced during a study of blood T cell repertoires in COVID-19. A note on this clone: Other DNA sequences of this sample code for an identical CDR3.

The data were produced by immunoSEQ multiplex PCR, yet TCRdb's version contains in-frame clones alone and is incomplete. In the table there are around 94,000 clones, around four fifths of which are singletons. Germline loops: CDR1 DFQATT, CDR2 SNEGSKA (reference sequence). The CDR3 is 11 amino acids. Trimming shortened V by 6 bases and J by 5 bases, and 11 bases separated the two germline ends. Sequencing was done on a sample of peripheral blood. The V call is TRBV20-1, the J call TRBJ2-7; no firm D call. The source of this sequence is a man between 35 and 55 years old with active or convalescent COVID-19. CDR3 in amino acids: CSASSGHEQYF. The CDR3 DNA reads as TGCAGTGCGAGTAGTGGCCACGAGCAGTACTTC.